The 22 T cell receptor beta chains below come from one sample, sequenced in a study of CXCR3-negative and CXCR3-positive naive CD8 T cells. General study results and limits: Relative to CXCR3-negative naive cells, CXCR3-positive naive cells had more hydrophobic TRB CDR3s.

Through 5' RACE with UMI labels, the TRB cDNA libraries were prepared. TCRdb re-called the 5' RACE reads; one entry per CDR3 protein, DNA not given. Its table lists around 120,000 distinct CDR3 sequences. The antigens of these receptors remain unknown. The sequenced sample was naive CXCR3+ CD8+ T cells from blood. This sample's subset: CD45RO-CCR7+CD27+CD95- naive CD8+ T cells expressing CXCR3 (TNR3+). The source is a human donor in good health. Some clones in this sample may be carry-over from other donors' samples.

The rearrangement links TRBV7-6 to TRBJ2-7. The CDR3 consists of 14 residues. CDR1 and CDR2 (germline): SGHVS, FNYEAQ. This chain's CDR3 is CASSLGGTSYEQYF.

The V and J genes are TRBV6-5 and TRBJ2-5; checking the TCRdb D call of TRBD1 is not possible without DNA. CDR3 length: 15 amino acids. The V gene's germline CDR1 is MNHEY and CDR2 SVGAGI. The CDR3 spells CASSPGTGVWETQYF.

This chain connects TRBV10-3 to TRBJ2-7. The CDR3 length is 14 residues. The germline CDR1 and CDR2 sequences are ENHRY and SYGVKD. This CDR3 is CAISYSGPSYEQYF.

The chain joins TRBV5-1 to TRBJ2-1; the D call of TRBD2 rests on TCRdb alone, since no DNA is present to check it. From germline, CDR1 is SGHRS and CDR2 YFSETQ. This CDR3 is built from 13 residues. The CDR3 here is CASRLAGGNEQFF.

The chain recombines TRBV29-1 with TRBJ1-2; TCRdb picks TRBD1, but there is no DNA to check that call. Looked up from germline, CDR1 is SQVTM and CDR2 is ANQGSEA. The CDR3 sequence is 15 residues long. The CDR3 spells CSVRGGTGSNYGYTF.

The V and J genes are TRBV9 and TRBJ2-1; TCRdb indicates TRBD2, and absent DNA this call remains unverified. This CDR3 is built from 15 residues. The germline CDR1 and CDR2 sequences are SGDLS and YYNGEE. The CDR3 loop is CASSPRGTLPNEQFF. The entire variable domain, with the rest obtained from reference TRBV9 and TRBJ2-1, is as follows: DSGVTQTPKHLITATGQRVTLRCSPRSGDLSVYWYQQSLDQGLQFLIQYYNGEERAKGNILERFSAQQFPDLHSELNLSSLELGDSALYFCASSPRGTLPNEQFFGPGTRLTVL.

This CDR3 reads CASSYPPELGLELLNTEAFF. This chain uses TRBV7-9 with TRBJ1-1. CDR3 length: 20 residues. Per germline, CDR1 SEHNR and CDR2 FQNEAQ (reference sequence). Complete variable domain (other parts from reference TRBV7-9 and TRBJ1-1): DTGVSQNPRHKITKRGQNVTFRCDPISEHNRLYWYRQTLGQGPEFLTYFQNEAQLEKSRLLSDRFSAERPKGSFSTLEIQRTEQGDSAMYLCASSYPPELGLELLNTEAFFGQGTRLTVV.

This sequence joins TRBV19 and TRBJ1-1; lacking DNA, the TRBD1 call made by TCRdb goes unchecked. This CDR3 comprises 14 residues. Per germline, CDR1 LNHDA and CDR2 SQIVND (reference sequence). CDR3 amino acids: CASSIGTGRTEAFF.

This CDR3 reads CSISSGRGGNEQFF. The chain couples TRBV20-1 to TRBJ2-1; TCRdb's D gene call, TRBD2, goes unchecked for lack of DNA. The CDR3 spans 14 residues. Per the germline V gene, CDR1 is DFQATT and CDR2 is SNEGSKA (reference sequence).

This chain links TRBV28 with TRBJ2-4; as DNA is missing, the TRBD2 call by TCRdb cannot be tested. Germline loops: CDR1 MDHEN, CDR2 SYDVKM. This CDR3 has 14 residues. CDR3 in amino acids: CASSLLPLGSSEYF.

This chain links TRBV3-1 with TRBJ2-1. The CDR3 runs 15 residues. Germline CDR1 LGHDT, CDR2 YNNKEL (reference sequence). CDR3 in amino acids: CASSQTETSYNEQFF.

The chain uses TRBV6-5 and TRBJ2-1. CDR3 length: 13 residues. Looked up from germline, CDR1 is MNHEY and CDR2 is SVGAGI. This chain's CDR3 is CASSYSDGVGQFF.

This sequence joins TRBV20-1 and TRBJ2-3; TCRdb lists TRBD2, though no DNA is available to test this call. The CDR3 sequence is 16 residues long. Germline V CDR1 and CDR2: DFQATT, SNEGSKA (reference sequence). CDR3 amino acids: CSARWWREDRGDTQYF.

The chain combines TRBV29-1 with TRBJ1-1; lacking DNA, the TRBD1 call made by TCRdb goes unchecked. The germline gives CDR1 SQVTM, CDR2 ANQGSEA. The CDR3 is 14 amino acids. The CDR3 loop is CSALRTGGGTEAFF.

This chain connects TRBV28 to TRBJ2-7; TCRdb proposes TRBD1, but this gene call is untestable without DNA. The CDR3 is made up of 15 amino acids. The V gene's germline CDR1 is MDHEN and CDR2 SYDVKM. CDR3 sequence reads: CASSFRAGGTYEQYF.

The chain couples TRBV6-5 to TRBJ1-5; there is no DNA to check the TCRdb D call of TRBD1. Germline loops: CDR1 MNHEY, CDR2 SVGAGI. This CDR3 contains 15 residues. The chain's CDR3 is CASSPTNRNNQPQHF.

The V gene is TRBV12-3 or TRBV12-4, the J gene TRBJ2-1; TCRdb picks TRBD2, but there is no DNA to check that call. CDR3 length: 16 residues. The CDR3 is CASSTLSGISYNEQFF.

The gene calls are TRBV25-1 and TRBJ2-1. This CDR3 region has 13 residues. CDR1 and CDR2 from the germline V gene are MGHDK and SYGVNS. The CDR3: CASSEFSVNEQFF.

This chain uses TRBV25-1 with TRBJ2-7; TCRdb designates TRBD1, a call that cannot be tested without DNA. CDR1 MGHDK and CDR2 SYGVNS come from the germline V gene. The CDR3 has 13 residues. The CDR3 loop reads CASRAGGGYEQYF.

The chain employs TRBV27 and TRBJ1-1; absent DNA, TCRdb's TRBD1 call cannot be checked. The CDR3 extends over 14 amino acids. CDR1 MNHEY and CDR2 SMNVEV come from the germline V gene (reference sequence). CDR3 amino acids: CASSPDRDGTEAFF.

CDR3 region: CASSLGLGSETQYF. The chain is built from TRBV5-1 and TRBJ2-5. Germline assignment: CDR1 SGHRS and CDR2 YFSETQ. The length of the CDR3 is 14 residues.

The chain joins TRBV10-1 to TRBJ2-3; TCRdb lists TRBD1, though no DNA is available to test this call. The germline gives CDR1 WNHNN, CDR2 SYGVQD (reference sequence). This CDR3 has 17 amino acids. CDR3 amino acids: CAAVSGGQRSSTDTQYF.